The present T cell receptor (beta chain) was sequenced within a study of blood T cell repertoires in COVID-19. On the study more broadly: Spain, Italy and the United States supplied samples that represented acute and convalescent COVID-19. Sources were T cells, B-cell-depleted T cells, or PBMCs; the material itself was cDNA or gDNA.

Original handling: The assay estimated nucleated cells by amplifying reference gene primers. The assay was immunoSEQ multiplex PCR, and TCRdb's table has in-frame clones only and misses some. The V and J calls and clone size were taken over from that table, and D and trimming were inferred from the DNA. The table includes a few hundred thousand clones, approximately 84% detected once. The sequencing sample was made of peripheral blood. The TCR comes from a man between 35 and 55 years old with acute or convalescent COVID-19.

The CDR3 protein is CASSPRQGANTEAFF. The CDR3 DNA follows: TGTGCCAGCAGCCCGCGACAGGGGGCGAACACTGAAGCTTTCTTT. The gene calls are TRBV7-2 and TRBJ1-1; 10 bases fit TRBD1. V was pared by 5 bases and J by 1 base, with 4 bases of the junction left unmatched. The CDR3 length is 15 residues. Germline CDR1 reads SGHTA; CDR2 reads FQGNSA.